These 5 T cell receptor beta chains were all obtained from the same sample, sequenced in a study of T-cell reconstitution after alpha-beta-depleted transplantation in children. Unique molecular identifiers were incorporated during preparation of the TCRbeta library. TCRdb re-analysed the PCR reads in MiXCR, keeping a single row per CDR3 protein. The sample gives approximately 400,000 distinct CDR3 sequences, 9.5% to 13% of which show up once; roughly 6% is in the top ten. The sequences come from PBMCs from the stem cell graft donor, collected from the stem cell graft. These TCRs come from a human donor who donated a stem cell graft to a child with acute myeloid leukemia.

This sequence joins TRBV10-3 and TRBJ1-5; perhaps TRBD1 as D (5 bases). The CDR3 is made up of 13 amino acids. Germline CDR1 ENHRY, CDR2 SYGVKD. Trimming shortened V by 6 bases and J by 1 base, and 7 bases separated the two germline ends. Here the CDR3 reads CAIRDTSNQPQHF. The CDR3 coding sequence is TGTGCCATCAGGGACACCAGCAATCAGCCCCAGCATTTT.

This chain uses TRBV24-1 with TRBJ2-1, with TRBD2 identical over 7 bases. The CDR3 covers 14 residues. Germline CDR1 and CDR2: KGHDR and SFDVKD. The ends lost 3 bases at V and 9 bases at J; junction bases unmatched: 7. CDR3 DNA sequence: TGTGCCACCAGTGATCCTCGGGAGGCTGGTGAGCAGTTCTTC. As protein: CATSDPREAGEQFF.

The V and J genes are TRBV12-3 or TRBV12-4 and TRBJ1-4; D perhaps matches TRBD1 (6 bases). CDR3 length: 13 residues. Trimming took off 4 bases at V and 5 bases at J, with 8 bases between the two ends. This CDR3 is CASSSRGNEKLFF. The CDR3 region has the DNA TGTGCCAGCAGTTCAAGGGGGAATGAAAAACTGTTTTTT.

This clonotype was recorded many times. The rearrangement joins TRBV5-1 to TRBJ2-5, with D unresolved. CDR1 SGHRS and CDR2 YFSETQ come from the germline V gene. The length of the CDR3 is 13 residues. Trimming left V 4 bases short and J 4 bases short, with 11 bases between. CDR3 region: CASSPSLGETQYF. CDR3 nucleotides: TGCGCCAGCAGCCCGAGCCTTGGAGAGACCCAGTACTTC.

This clonotype was counted at least ten times. The chain has TRBV9 and TRBJ2-1; 9 bases fit TRBD2. V was clipped by 8 bases and J by 10 bases; unmatched bases: 22. The CDR3 consists of 17 residues. CDR1 and CDR2 from the germline V gene are SGDLS and YYNGEE. CDR3 nucleotides: TGTGCCAGTAGCAGTAGCGGGGGCCGGGGCCTGCTTATCGAGCAGTTCTTC. Protein sequence: CASSSSGGRGLLIEQFF.